This passage covers 19 T cell receptor beta chains from one sample sequenced in a study of shared clonotypes between healthy human individuals (dated by TCRdb to about 2020). Library preparation was by the immunoSEQ multiplex PCR assay. TCRdb provides this immuneACCESS table in a form limited to in-frame rearrangements. Some clones are lacking; in checked studies, under half of them reflect an unresolved V gene, and why the rest are absent is not known. The sample table holds millions of clones, of which roughly 91% were seen once. 1.5% to 2% of the sample is in the top ten clones. CD8 naive samples were obtained by positive selection for CCR7 among CD45RO-negative cells, yielding a CD45RA+CCR7+ population from which TemRA cells were excluded. The material sequenced was naive CD8+ T cells from PBMCs. Reading the label with the study, this specimen's cell subset or site is: CD45RA+CCR7+. Every receptor here comes from a man aged 18 to 29 in good health. Some clones in this sample may be carry-over from other donors' samples.

V is TRBV29-1 and J is TRBJ2-1; no clear D gene. V dropped 4 bases and J dropped 8 bases, with 6 bases sitting between them. The CDR3 consists of 10 residues. CDR1 and CDR2 from the germline V gene are SQVTM and ANQGSEA. CDR3 in amino acids: CSVAGHEQFF. The CDR3 nucleotides are TGCAGCGTTGCTGGTCATGAGCAGTTCTTC.

This chain uses TRBV4-1 with TRBJ2-1, with 13 bases matching TRBD2. Germline V gene data show CDR1 as MGHRA and CDR2 as YSYEKL. The CDR3 loop spans 15 amino acids. With 6 bases clipped from V and 8 bases from J, the junction kept 7 bases outside the gene matches. CDR3 in amino acids: CASRTTSGRIDEQFF. In DNA form, the CDR3 reads TGCGCCAGCAGGACGACTAGCGGGAGGATCGATGAGCAGTTCTTC.

This chain connects TRBV4-3 to TRBJ2-1; the match to TRBD2 covers 8 bases. V gave up 3 bases and J gave up 0 bases; unmatched junction bases: 4. Germline-derived CDR1 and CDR2 are LGHNA and YSLEER. The CDR3 has 16 residues. CDR3 region: CASSHIAGISYNEQFF. In DNA form, the CDR3 reads TGCGCCAGCAGCCACATAGCGGGAATCTCCTACAATGAGCAGTTCTTC.

The J gene is TRBJ1-1, the V gene TRBV4-3, with D hard to call. Trimming removed 4 bases from V and 1 base from J, with 13 bases in between. Per germline, CDR1 LGHNA and CDR2 YSLEER. The CDR3 is 15 amino acids. CDR3 sequence (DNA): TGCGCCAGCAGCCTAGGACCGGCTTCGAACACTGAAGCTTTCTTT. Translated: CASSLGPASNTEAFF.

The chain links TRBV7-6 to TRBJ1-1; no clear D gene. The CDR3 is made up of 12 amino acids. The V gene's germline CDR1 is SGHVS and CDR2 FNYEAQ. The V and J ends lost 5 bases and 7 bases respectively, with 11 bases between them. The CDR3 reads CASSLPPHEAFF. The CDR3 DNA reads as TGTGCCAGCAGCCTACCCCCCCATGAAGCTTTCTTT.

V usage is TRBV5-5 and J usage is TRBJ2-7; D might be TRBD2 (6 bases). CDR3 length: 11 residues. The germline V and J ends were trimmed by 2 bases and 7 bases, with 7 bases remaining between them. Per germline, CDR1 SGHKS and CDR2 YYEKEE (reference sequence). This chain's CDR3 is CASSFGGEQYF. The DNA for the CDR3 is TGTGCCAGCAGCTTTGGAGGGGAGCAGTACTTC.

The chain is built from TRBV9 and TRBJ1-2; no clear D. Trimming removed 3 bases at V and 6 bases at J, with 6 bases between. CDR1 and CDR2 (germline): SGDLS, YYNGEE. The CDR3 runs 11 residues. Here the CDR3 reads CASSGRNGYTF. CDR3 coding DNA: TGTGCCAGCAGCGGAAGGAATGGCTACACCTTC.

As DNA, the CDR3 is TGTGCCAGCAGATCCGAAGACAGGGTACAGGAGACCCAGTACTTC. Protein sequence: CASRSEDRVQETQYF. V and J are TRBV7-9 and TRBJ2-5; 7 nucleotides agree with TRBD1. Germline CDR1 SEHNR, CDR2 FQNEAQ (reference sequence). This CDR3 spans 15 amino acids. Trimming removed 6 bases from V and 5 bases from J; junction bases left unmatched: 12.

The chain recombines TRBV30 with TRBJ1-1; D might be TRBD1 (5 bases). Germline lookup yields CDR1 GTSNPN and CDR2 SVGIG (reference sequence). The CDR3 is made up of 12 amino acids. The CDR3 nucleotides read TGTGCTTTCGGGGGGGGTAGCACTGAAGCTTTCTTT. Protein sequence: CAFGGGSTEAFF.

V is TRBV9 and J is TRBJ1-3; 7 bases fit TRBD1. J was trimmed by 8 bases and V by 3 bases; bases with no gene match: 5. Germline V gives CDR1 SGDLS, CDR2 YYNGEE. This CDR3 comprises 13 residues. The CDR3 sequence: CASSGDRKDTIYF. The DNA for the CDR3 is TGTGCCAGCAGCGGGGACAGAAAAGACACCATATATTTT.

The chain has TRBV7-9 and TRBJ2-3; 9 nucleotides align to TRBD1. Trimming cost V 2 bases and J 4 bases; bases outside gene matches: 13. The CDR3 has 18 amino acids. Germline lookup yields CDR1 SEHNR and CDR2 FQNEAQ (reference sequence). CDR3 protein: CASSLRGSGDRAADTQYF. The DNA for the CDR3 is TGTGCCAGCAGCTTAAGGGGCTCTGGGGACAGGGCGGCAGATACGCAGTATTTT.

J is TRBJ1-3 and V is TRBV15, with a weak D call TRBD1 (5 bases). Germline lookup yields CDR1 LNHNV and CDR2 YYDKDF (reference sequence). V lost 6 bases and J 4 bases, leaving 28 bases between the germline ends. The CDR3 runs 19 residues. CDR3 nucleotide sequence: TGTGCCACCAGTCCTGGGGGTGGGCTTAGAACGGGTCTCGGAAACACCATATATTTT. Encoded protein: CATSPGGGLRTGLGNTIYF. Drawing the rest from reference TRBV15 and TRBJ1-3, the complete variable domain is DAMVIQNPRYQVTQFGKPVTLSCSQTLNHNVMYWYQQKSSQAPKLLFHYYDKDFNNEADTPDNFQSRRPNTSFCFLDIRSPGLGDTAMYLCATSPGGGLRTGLGNTIYFGEGSWLTVV.

The gene calls are TRBV11-2 and TRBJ1-2; D not certain. Germline assignment: CDR1 SGHAT and CDR2 FQNNGV. This CDR3 has 13 residues. Trimming pared 0 bases from V and 8 bases from J, leaving 10 bases between. CDR3 amino acids: CASSLEGGGGYTF. The CDR3 DNA is TGTGCCAGCAGCTTAGAGGGTGGTGGAGGCTACACCTTC.

This chain joins TRBV9 and TRBJ2-7, with D hard to call. Germline assignment: CDR1 SGDLS and CDR2 YYNGEE. Trimming cost V 1 base and J 3 bases, with 11 bases left between them. This CDR3 region has 14 residues. The CDR3 nucleotides read TGTGCCAGCAGCGTAAGTTCAGGTTTCTACGAGCAGTACTTC. This codes for CASSVSSGFYEQYF.

The chain couples TRBV9 to TRBJ2-1; no clear D. Deletions cut 4 bases from V and 4 bases from J, with 6 bases between. The CDR3 totals 12 residues. Germline values: CDR1 SGDLS, CDR2 YYNGEE. The CDR3 protein is CASSLGYNEQFF. The CDR3 DNA follows: TGTGCCAGCAGCCTTGGGTACAATGAGCAGTTCTTC.

The genes are TRBV9 and TRBJ2-5; tentatively, D is TRBD1 (8 bases). Trimming left V 0 bases short and J 4 bases short, with 13 bases between. Germline V gene sequence: CDR1 SGDLS, CDR2 YYNGEE. CDR3 length: 15 amino acids. CDR3 in amino acids: CASSVADREGETQYF. CDR3 nucleotide sequence: TGTGCCAGCAGCGTAGCGGACAGGGAGGGAGAGACCCAGTACTTC.

This chain connects TRBV29-1 to TRBJ2-7; D not resolved. CDR1 is SQVTM, CDR2 ANQGSEA, per germline. The CDR3 loop spans 14 amino acids. V lost 1 base and J 2 bases, leaving 12 bases between the germline ends. The CDR3 spells CSVEAEEHPYEQYF. DNA of the CDR3: TGCAGCGTTGAAGCAGAGGAACACCCCTACGAGCAGTACTTC.

Comment on this clone: Within the sample, other DNA sequences also encode this same CDR3. The chain recombines TRBV27 with TRBJ2-3, with D unclear. Deletions cut 3 bases from V and 1 base from J, with 5 bases between. Per the germline V gene, CDR1 is MNHEY and CDR2 is SMNVEV (reference sequence). CDR3 length: 13 residues. The CDR3 is CASSFRGTDTQYF. CDR3 sequence (DNA): TGTGCCAGCAGTTTCCGGGGCACAGATACGCAGTATTTT.

The table lists this clone with a few counts. The CDR3 is CASSPLAGSNQPQHF. The DNA for the CDR3 is TGCGCCAGCAGCCCCCTGGCAGGCTCCAATCAGCCCCAGCATTTT. The gene calls are TRBV4-1 and TRBJ1-5, with no clear D. V gave up 4 bases and J gave up 3 bases, with 13 bases separating them. The CDR3 totals 15 residues. Per the germline V gene, CDR1 is MGHRA and CDR2 is YSYEKL.